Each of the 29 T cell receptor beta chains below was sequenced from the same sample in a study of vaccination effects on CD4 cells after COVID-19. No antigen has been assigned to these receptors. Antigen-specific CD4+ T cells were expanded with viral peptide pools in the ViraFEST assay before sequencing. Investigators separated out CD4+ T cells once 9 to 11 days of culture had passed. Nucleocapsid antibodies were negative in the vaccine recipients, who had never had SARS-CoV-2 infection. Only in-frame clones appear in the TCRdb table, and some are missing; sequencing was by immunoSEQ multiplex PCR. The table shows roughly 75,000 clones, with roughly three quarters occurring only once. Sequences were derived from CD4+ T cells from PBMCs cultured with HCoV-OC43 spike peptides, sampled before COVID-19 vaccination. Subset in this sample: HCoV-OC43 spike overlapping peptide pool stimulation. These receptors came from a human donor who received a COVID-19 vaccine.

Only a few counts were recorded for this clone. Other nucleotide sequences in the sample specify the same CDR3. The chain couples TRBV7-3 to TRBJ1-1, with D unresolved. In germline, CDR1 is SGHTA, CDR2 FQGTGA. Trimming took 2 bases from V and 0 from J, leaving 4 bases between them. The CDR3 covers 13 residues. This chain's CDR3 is CASSLQVNTEAFF. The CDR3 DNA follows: TGTGCCAGCAGCTTACAGGTGAACACTGAAGCTTTCTTT.

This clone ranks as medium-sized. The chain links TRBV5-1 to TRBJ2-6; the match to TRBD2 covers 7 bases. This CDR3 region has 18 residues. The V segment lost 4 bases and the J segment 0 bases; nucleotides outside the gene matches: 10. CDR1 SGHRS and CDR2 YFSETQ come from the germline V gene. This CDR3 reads CASSIAGSLYSGANVLTF. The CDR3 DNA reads TGCGCCAGCAGCATAGCGGGCAGCTTATACTCTGGGGCCAACGTCCTGACTTTC.

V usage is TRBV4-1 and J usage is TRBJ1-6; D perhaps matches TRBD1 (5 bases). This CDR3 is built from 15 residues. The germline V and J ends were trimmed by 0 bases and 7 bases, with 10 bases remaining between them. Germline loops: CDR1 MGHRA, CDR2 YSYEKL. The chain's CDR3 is CASSQDGQGNSPLHF. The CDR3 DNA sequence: TGCGCCAGCAGCCAAGATGGGCAGGGAAATTCACCCCTCCACTTT.

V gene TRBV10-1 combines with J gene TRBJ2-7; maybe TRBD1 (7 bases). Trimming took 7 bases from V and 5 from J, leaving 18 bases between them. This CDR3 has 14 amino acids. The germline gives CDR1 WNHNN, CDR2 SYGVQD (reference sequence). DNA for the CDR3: TGCGCCAGCAAGGGGAGGAAGGGGGCCAACGAGCAGTACGTC. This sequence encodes CASKGRKGANEQYV.

The CDR3 region has the DNA TGTGCCAGCAGCTCGACTAGCGGGGCTAGGGAGACCCAGTACTTC. Its protein product is CASSSTSGARETQYF. The chain has TRBV5-4 and TRBJ2-5, with 11 bases matching TRBD2. The CDR3 loop spans 15 amino acids. Looked up from germline, CDR1 is SGHNT and CDR2 is YYREEE (reference sequence). The trim removed 3 bases at V and 5 bases at J, leaving 6 bases unmatched.

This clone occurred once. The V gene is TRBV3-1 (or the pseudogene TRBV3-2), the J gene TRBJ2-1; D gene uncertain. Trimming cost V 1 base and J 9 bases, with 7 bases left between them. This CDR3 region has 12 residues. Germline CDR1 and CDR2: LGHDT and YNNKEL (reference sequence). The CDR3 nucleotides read TGTGCCAGCAGCCAAGGAGTACCTGAGCAGTTCTTC. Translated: CASSQGVPEQFF.

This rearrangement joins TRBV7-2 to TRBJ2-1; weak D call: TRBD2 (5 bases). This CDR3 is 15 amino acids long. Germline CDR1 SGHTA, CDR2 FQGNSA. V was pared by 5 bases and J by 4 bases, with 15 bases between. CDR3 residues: CASSPRTGNYNEQFF. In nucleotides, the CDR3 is TGTGCCAGCAGCCCTCGGACGGGGAATTACAATGAGCAGTTCTTC.

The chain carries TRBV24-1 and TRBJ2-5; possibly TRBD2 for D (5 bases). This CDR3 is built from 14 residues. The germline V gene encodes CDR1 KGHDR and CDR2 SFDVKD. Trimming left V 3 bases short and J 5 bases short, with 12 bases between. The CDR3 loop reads CATSDIRGWETQYF. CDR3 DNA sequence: TGTGCCACCAGTGATATACGGGGTTGGGAGACCCAGTACTTC.

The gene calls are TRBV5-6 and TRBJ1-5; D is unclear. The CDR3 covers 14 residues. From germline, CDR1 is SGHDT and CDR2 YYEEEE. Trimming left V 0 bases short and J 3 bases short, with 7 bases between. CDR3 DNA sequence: TGTGCCAGCAGCTTGGGGGTGGACAATCAGCCCCAGCATTTT. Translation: CASSLGVDNQPQHF.

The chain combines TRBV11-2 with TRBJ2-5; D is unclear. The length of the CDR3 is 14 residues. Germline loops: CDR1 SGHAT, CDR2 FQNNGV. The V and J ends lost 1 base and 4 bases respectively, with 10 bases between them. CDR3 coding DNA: TGTGCCAGCAGCTTAGCAGGCTCCCGAGAGACCCAGTACTTC. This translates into CASSLAGSRETQYF.

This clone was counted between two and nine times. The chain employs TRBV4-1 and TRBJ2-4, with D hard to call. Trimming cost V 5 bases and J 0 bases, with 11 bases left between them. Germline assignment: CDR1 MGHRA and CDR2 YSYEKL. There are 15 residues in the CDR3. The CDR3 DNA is TGCGCCAGCAGCAGGGTAGTAGTAGCCAAAAACATTCAGTACTTC. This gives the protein CASSRVVVAKNIQYF.

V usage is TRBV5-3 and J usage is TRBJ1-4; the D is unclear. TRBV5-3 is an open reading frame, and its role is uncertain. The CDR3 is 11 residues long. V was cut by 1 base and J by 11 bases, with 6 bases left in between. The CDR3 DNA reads TGTGCCAGAAGCTTGATGGGGAAACTGTTTTTT. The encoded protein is CARSLMGKLFF.

In DNA, the CDR3 is TGCAGCGGGACGACAGGGCTGGGGGAGACCCAGTACTTC. Protein product: CSGTTGLGETQYF. V gene TRBV29-1 combines with J gene TRBJ2-5; 7 nucleotides line up with TRBD1. Germline assignment: CDR1 SQVTM and CDR2 ANQGSEA. This CDR3 comprises 13 residues. Germline trimming cut 7 bases from V and 5 bases from J; bases unmatched to any gene: 10.

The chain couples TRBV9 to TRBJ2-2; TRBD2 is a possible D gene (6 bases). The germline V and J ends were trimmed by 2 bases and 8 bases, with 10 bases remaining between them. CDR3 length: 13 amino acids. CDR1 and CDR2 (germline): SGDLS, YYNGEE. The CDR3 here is CASSVTSPGELFF. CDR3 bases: TGTGCCAGCAGCGTGACTAGTCCGGGGGAGCTGTTTTTT.

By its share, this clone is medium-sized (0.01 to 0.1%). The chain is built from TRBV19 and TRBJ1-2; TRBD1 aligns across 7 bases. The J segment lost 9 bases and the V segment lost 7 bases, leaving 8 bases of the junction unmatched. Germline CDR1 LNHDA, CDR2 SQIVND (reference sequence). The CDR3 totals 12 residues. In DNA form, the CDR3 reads TGTGCCAGTAACAGGGGACAGTTAAGCTACACCTTC. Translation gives CASNRGQLSYTF.

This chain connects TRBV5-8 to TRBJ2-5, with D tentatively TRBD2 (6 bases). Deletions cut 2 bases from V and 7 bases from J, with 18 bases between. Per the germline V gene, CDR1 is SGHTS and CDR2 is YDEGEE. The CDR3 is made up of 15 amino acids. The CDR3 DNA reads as TGTGCCAGCAGCTTCCCCCGGACCCTCGGGGGGACCCAGTACTTC. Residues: CASSFPRTLGGTQYF.

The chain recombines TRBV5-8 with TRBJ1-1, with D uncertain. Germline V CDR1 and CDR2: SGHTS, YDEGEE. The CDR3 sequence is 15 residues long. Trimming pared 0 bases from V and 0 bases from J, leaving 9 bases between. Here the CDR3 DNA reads TGTGCCAGCAGCTTGGCCGGACGGGTGAACACTGAAGCTTTCTTT. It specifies CASSLAGRVNTEAFF.

In DNA, the CDR3 is TGCGCCAGCAGCGACAGGGGAAAGATTACAATTCAGGGGCAGTTCTTC. Translated: CASSDRGKITIQGQFF. The chain employs TRBV5-1 and TRBJ2-1; 8 bases align to TRBD1. V was clipped by 4 bases and J by 12 bases; unmatched bases: 18. The CDR3 has 16 amino acids. The germline CDR1 and CDR2 sequences are SGHRS and YFSETQ.

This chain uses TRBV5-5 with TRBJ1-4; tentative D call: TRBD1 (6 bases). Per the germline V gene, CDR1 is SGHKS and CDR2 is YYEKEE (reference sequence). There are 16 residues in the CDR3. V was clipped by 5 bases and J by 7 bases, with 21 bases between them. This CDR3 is CASSLVGGGSSEKLFF. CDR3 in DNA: TGTGCCAGCAGTTTAGTTGGTGGGGGCAGCAGTGAAAAACTGTTTTTT.

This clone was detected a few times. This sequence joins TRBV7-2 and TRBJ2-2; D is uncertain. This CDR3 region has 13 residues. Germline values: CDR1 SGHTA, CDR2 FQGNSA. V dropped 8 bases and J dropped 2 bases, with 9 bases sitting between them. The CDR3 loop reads CASRLLNTGELFF. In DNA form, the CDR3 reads TGTGCCAGCCGACTCCTAAACACCGGGGAGCTGTTTTTT.

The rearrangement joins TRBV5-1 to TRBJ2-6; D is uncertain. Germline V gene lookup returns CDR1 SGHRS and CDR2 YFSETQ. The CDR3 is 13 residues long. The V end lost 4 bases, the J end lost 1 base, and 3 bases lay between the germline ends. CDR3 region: CASSQSGANVLTF. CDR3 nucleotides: TGCGCCAGCAGCCAATCTGGGGCCAACGTCCTGACTTTC.

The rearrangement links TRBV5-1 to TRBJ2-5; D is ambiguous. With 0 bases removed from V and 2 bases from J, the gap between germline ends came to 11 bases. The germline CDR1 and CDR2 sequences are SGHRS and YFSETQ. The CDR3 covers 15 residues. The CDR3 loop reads CASSLVAPLQETQYF. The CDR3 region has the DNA TGCGCCAGCAGCTTGGTCGCTCCTCTTCAAGAGACCCAGTACTTC.

CDR3 region: CASSEAIYLQKVYEQYV. As DNA, the CDR3 is TGTGCCAGCAGTGAAGCTATTTACCTACAGAAAGTTTACGAGCAGTACGTC. V usage is TRBV6-1 and J usage is TRBJ2-7; D unresolved. This CDR3 contains 17 residues. The V end was cut by 0 bases, the J end by 4 bases, with 19 bases between. From germline, CDR1 is MNHNS and CDR2 SASEGT.

The CDR3 here is CASSPQTVRNQPQHF. CDR3 in DNA: TGTGCCAGCAGCCCGCAGACAGTGAGAAATCAGCCCCAGCATTTT. The gene calls are TRBV5-5 and TRBJ1-5; tentatively, D is TRBD1 (5 bases). CDR1 and CDR2 (germline): SGHKS, YYEKEE (reference sequence). The ends were cut back, 4 bases at V and 4 bases at J, with 15 bases in the middle. The CDR3 spans 15 residues.

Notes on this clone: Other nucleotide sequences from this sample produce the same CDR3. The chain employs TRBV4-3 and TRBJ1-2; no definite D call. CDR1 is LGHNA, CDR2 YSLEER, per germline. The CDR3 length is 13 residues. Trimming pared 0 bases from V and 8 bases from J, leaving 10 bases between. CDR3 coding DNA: TGCGCCAGCAGCCAAGATTGGGGTGGAGGCTACACCTTC. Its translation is CASSQDWGGGYTF.

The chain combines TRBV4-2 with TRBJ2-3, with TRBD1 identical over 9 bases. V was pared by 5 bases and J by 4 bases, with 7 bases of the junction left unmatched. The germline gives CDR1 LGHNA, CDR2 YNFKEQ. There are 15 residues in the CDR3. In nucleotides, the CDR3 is TGTGCCAGCAGCGGCCTGGGACAGGGATCAGATACGCAGTATTTT. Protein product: CASSGLGQGSDTQYF.

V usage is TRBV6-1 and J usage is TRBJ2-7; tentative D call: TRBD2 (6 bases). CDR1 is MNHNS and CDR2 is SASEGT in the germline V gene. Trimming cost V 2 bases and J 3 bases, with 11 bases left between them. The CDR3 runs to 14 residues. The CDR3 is CASSETGGIYEQYV. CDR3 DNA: TGTGCCAGCAGTGAAACTGGAGGGATCTACGAGCAGTACGTC.

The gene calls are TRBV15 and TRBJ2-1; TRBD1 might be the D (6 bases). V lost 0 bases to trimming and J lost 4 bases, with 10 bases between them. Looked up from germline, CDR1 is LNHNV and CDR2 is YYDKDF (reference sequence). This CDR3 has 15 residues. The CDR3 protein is CATSREQGLYNEQFF. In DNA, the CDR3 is TGTGCCACCAGCAGAGAGCAGGGGTTGTACAATGAGCAGTTCTTC. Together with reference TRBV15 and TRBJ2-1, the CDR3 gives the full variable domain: DAMVIQNPRYQVTQFGKPVTLSCSQTLNHNVMYWYQQKSSQAPKLLFHYYDKDFNNEADTPDNFQSRRPNTSFCFLDIRSPGLGDTAMYLCATSREQGLYNEQFFGPGTRLTVL.

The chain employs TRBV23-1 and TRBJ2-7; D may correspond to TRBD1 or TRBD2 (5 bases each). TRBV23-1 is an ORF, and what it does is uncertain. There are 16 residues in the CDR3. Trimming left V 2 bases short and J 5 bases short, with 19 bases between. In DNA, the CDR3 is TGCGCCAGCAGTCAAAAGGGGAGCAGGACGGTAGACGAGCAGTACGTC. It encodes CASSQKGSRTVDEQYV.